Described below is a single T cell receptor (beta chain) sequence and its context. Its antigen is undetermined. Assay used: immunoSEQ multiplex PCR; TCRdb lists only in-frame clones, some missing. The sample has roughly 15,000 clones; approximately 76% are singletons. The entry originates in a study of CD4+ T cells in melanoma. Broader study findings: A reported correlation linked neoantigen-specific CD4+ T cells to CD8+, macrophage and B cell function. In melanoma, neoantigen-specific CD4+ T cells reportedly differed in differentiation state.

Germline CDR1 is LNHDA and CDR2 is SQIVND (reference sequence). The CDR3 covers 13 residues. The V end lost 7 bases, the J end lost 0 bases, and 4 bases lay between the germline ends. The sequenced sample consisted of cells from a culture (not recorded whether cultured in vitro). The clonotype was recovered from a human donor with melanoma. J is TRBJ2-6 and V is TRBV19; D is unclear. The CDR3 DNA reads TGTGCCAGTAAGAGCTCTGGGGCCAACGTCCTGACTTTC. Translation gives CASKSSGANVLTF.